The entry below describes one T cell receptor beta chain. Its target is unknown. V shed 2 bases and J shed 4 bases, with 7 bases lying between them. Looked up from germline, CDR1 is KGHSH and CDR2 is LQKENI. The CDR3 consists of 13 residues. The source of the sample is a study of OX40 agonist ivuxolimab in advanced cancers. Regarding the study as a whole: There was clonal expansion of CD4+ and CD8+ blood T cells by week 6 at 0.1 to 3.0 mg/kg. On average, CD8+ T cells showed a greater number of expanded clones than CD4+. Clonal expansion among partial responders at 0.1-3.0 mg/kg ranked near the lowest.

Systemic immunosuppression or a history of autoimmune disease excluded patients. Measured with immunoSEQ multiplex PCR; TCRdb has only the in-frame clones, and not every one. The sample yields about 100,000 clones, more than 85% seen once. The rearrangement uses TRBV18 and TRBJ2-3, with unresolved D. Sequenced material: CD4+ or CD8+ T cells sorted from blood, taken in a trial of the OX40 agonist ivuxolimab. This clonotype originated in an adult with an advanced solid tumor such as melanoma, head and neck, liver or kidney cancer. CDR3 region: CASSPGSSDTQYF. The CDR3 nucleotides are TGTGCCAGCTCACCAGGTAGTTCAGATACGCAGTATTTT.